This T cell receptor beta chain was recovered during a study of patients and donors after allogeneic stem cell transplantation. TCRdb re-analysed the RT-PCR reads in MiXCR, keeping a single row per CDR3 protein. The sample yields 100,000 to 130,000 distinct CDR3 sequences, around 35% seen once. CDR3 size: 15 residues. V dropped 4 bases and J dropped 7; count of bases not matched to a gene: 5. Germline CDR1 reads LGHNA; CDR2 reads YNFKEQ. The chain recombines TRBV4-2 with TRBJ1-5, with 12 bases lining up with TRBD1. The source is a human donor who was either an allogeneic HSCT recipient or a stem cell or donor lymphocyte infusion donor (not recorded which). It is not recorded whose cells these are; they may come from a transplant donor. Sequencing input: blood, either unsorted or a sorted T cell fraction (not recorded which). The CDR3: CASSRDRGQGQPQHF. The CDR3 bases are TGTGCCAGCAGCCGGGACAGGGGGCAGGGGCAGCCCCAGCATTTT.